What follows are 6 T cell receptor beta chains derived from one specimen sequenced in a study of post-analysis software for immune sequencing data (dated by TCRdb to between 2014 and 2016). Summary of the overall study and its limitations: Patients showed significantly higher frequencies than controls for several TRBV segments, among them TRBV5-6, TRBV5-1 and TRBV20-1.

Libraries came from PCR. The run used an Illumina HiSeq 2500. To reduce PCR and sequencing biases, unique molecular identifiers were incorporated into the TCR beta cDNA libraries. TCRdb redid the processing of the public reads, applying fastp at Q25 and MiXCR, and retained in-frame beta chains. CDR3 protein duplicates are merged, each entry listing the most common genes and DNA. The sample table contains around 180,000 distinct CDR3 sequences; only one count was recorded for about 30% of them. Approximately 1.5% of the sample rests with the top ten. These receptors lack a known antigen. Specimen: blood. The receptors here all came from a girl between 5 and 17 years old with multiple sclerosis.

J is TRBJ1-1 and V is TRBV20-1; no firm D call. V lost 3 bases to trimming and J lost 1 base, with 9 bases between them. This CDR3 region has 13 residues. Germline-derived CDR1 and CDR2 are DFQATT and SNEGSKA (reference sequence). The CDR3: CSARGISNTEAFF. The CDR3 nucleotides are TGCAGTGCTAGGGGGATATCGAACACTGAAGCTTTCTTT.

About this clonotype: A read error may explain this, as a much larger clone is one base away. The rearrangement joins TRBV6-6 to TRBJ2-7; D is unclear. CDR1 is MNHNY and CDR2 is SVGAGI in the germline V gene (reference sequence). V lost 4 bases and J 3 bases, leaving 4 bases between the germline ends. The CDR3 runs to 11 residues. CDR3: CASSSLYEQYV. CDR3 nucleotide sequence: TGTGCCAGCAGTTCGCTCTACGAGCAGTACGTC.

A few counts support this clonotype. This may come from a read error, since a much larger clone is one base off. The chain joins TRBV12-3 or TRBV12-4 to TRBJ2-7, with no clear D. V was shortened by 5 bases and J by 7 bases, with 9 bases between the two germline ends. This CDR3 spans 11 amino acids. The CDR3 is CASSEYNEQYF. CDR3 sequence (DNA): TGTGCCAGCAGTGAGTACAATGAGCAGTACTTC.

This chain joins TRBV2 and TRBJ2-7; 7 bases agree with TRBD1. Per germline, CDR1 SNHLY and CDR2 FYNNEI. The V gene end was trimmed by 6 bases and the J gene end by 0 bases; junction bases not matched to a gene: 11. CDR3 length equals 16 residues. CDR3 in DNA: TGTGCCAGCAGAGCTAGTCGGACAGGAGTCTCCTACGAGCAGTACTTC. This encodes CASRASRTGVSYEQYF.

In this sample, this clonotype turned up a few times. This CDR3 is CASSLYRGSEHTEAFF. CDR3 nucleotides: TGTGCCAGCAGCCTCTATCGGGGCTCTGAGCACACTGAAGCTTTCTTT. The V gene is TRBV5-5, the J gene TRBJ1-1, with a weak D call TRBD1 (5 bases). This CDR3 is built from 16 residues. V was trimmed by 4 bases and J by 3 bases, leaving 19 bases between them. In germline, CDR1 is SGHKS, CDR2 YYEKEE (reference sequence).

The rearrangement uses TRBV28 and TRBJ2-7; no clear D gene. V dropped 1 base and J dropped 3 bases, with 4 bases sitting between them. The length of the CDR3 is 12 residues. The germline V gene has CDR1 MDHEN and CDR2 SYDVKM. The CDR3 protein is CASSLFGYEQYF. In DNA form, the CDR3 reads TGTGCCAGCAGTTTATTCGGCTACGAGCAGTACTTC.